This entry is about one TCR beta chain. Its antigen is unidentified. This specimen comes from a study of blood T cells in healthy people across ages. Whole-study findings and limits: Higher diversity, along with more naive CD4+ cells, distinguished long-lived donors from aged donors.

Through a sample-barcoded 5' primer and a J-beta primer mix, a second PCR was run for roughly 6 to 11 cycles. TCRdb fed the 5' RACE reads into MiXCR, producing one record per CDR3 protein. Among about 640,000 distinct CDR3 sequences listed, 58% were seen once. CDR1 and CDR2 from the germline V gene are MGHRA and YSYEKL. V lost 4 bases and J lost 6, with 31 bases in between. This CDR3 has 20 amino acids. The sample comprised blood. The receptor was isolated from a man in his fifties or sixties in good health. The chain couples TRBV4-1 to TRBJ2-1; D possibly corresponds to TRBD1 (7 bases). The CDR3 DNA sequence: TGCGCCAGCAGCCCCCCGTCGGGACAGATTCGAGGTGGGGGGCCCAATGAGCAGTTCTTC. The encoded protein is CASSPPSGQIRGGGPNEQFF.